The 5 T cell receptor beta chains below come from one sample, sequenced in a study of shared clonotypes between healthy human individuals. The method was immunoSEQ multiplex PCR; TCRdb's version includes in-frame clones alone and lacks a portion of them. The sample includes millions of clones, 85% to 95% of them seen just once. Sequenced material: naive CD4+ T cells sorted from blood. Subset denoted: CD45RA+ positively selected. The origin of the receptors is a young man in good health.

The rearrangement links TRBV5-1 to TRBJ2-5, with TRBD2 as a possible D gene (6 bases). Germline CDR1 SGHRS, CDR2 YFSETQ. The CDR3 totals 15 residues. Trimming shortened V by 7 bases and J by 2 bases, and 18 bases separated the two germline ends. DNA of the CDR3: TGCGCCAGCTCCAGTGGAGGGCAGGGACAAGAGACCCAGTACTTC. As protein: CASSSGGQGQETQYF.

As for this clone: In the same sample, other DNA sequences code for this CDR3. The chain carries TRBV9 and TRBJ1-6; 7 positions match TRBD1. The CDR3 has 15 amino acids. CDR1 SGDLS and CDR2 YYNGEE come from the germline V gene. V dropped 0 bases and J dropped 7; count of bases not matched to a gene: 4. CDR3 sequence reads: CASSVEGAGNSPLHF. The CDR3 DNA is TGTGCCAGCAGCGTAGAGGGGGCGGGGAATTCACCCCTCCACTTT.

The rearrangement links TRBV30 to TRBJ2-1; D is unresolved. Germline-derived CDR1 and CDR2 are GTSNPN and SVGIG (reference sequence). This CDR3 is built from 16 residues. V was pared by 1 base and J by 0 bases, with 13 bases between. The CDR3 reads CAWSATVRSSYNEQFF. CDR3 nucleotides: TGTGCCTGGAGTGCCACCGTCCGGAGCTCCTACAATGAGCAGTTCTTC.

The chain employs TRBV18 and TRBJ1-1, with TRBD1 matching over 8 bases. Germline CDR1 is KGHSH and CDR2 is LQKENI. The CDR3 totals 16 residues. The trim removed 0 bases at V and 8 bases at J, leaving 11 bases unmatched. Written as DNA, the CDR3 is TGTGCCAGCTCACCACCGTCTGGGGACAGGCAATCGGAAGCTTTCTTT. It yields the protein CASSPPSGDRQSEAFF.

V and J are TRBV5-1 and TRBJ2-7, with 7 bases identical to TRBD1. The CDR3 spans 15 residues. CDR1 is SGHRS, CDR2 YFSETQ, per germline. Germline trimming cut 0 bases from V and 5 bases from J; bases unmatched to any gene: 8. CDR3 nucleotide sequence: TGCGCCAGCAGCTTGGCGACAGGGAAGAAGAACGAGCAGTACTTC. Protein product: CASSLATGKKNEQYF. Together with reference TRBV5-1 and TRBJ2-7, the CDR3 gives the full variable domain: KAGVTQTPRYLIKTRGQQVTLSCSPISGHRSVSWYQQTPGQGLQFLFEYFSETQRNKGNFPGRFSGRQFSNSRSEMNVSTLELGDSALYLCASSLATGKKNEQYFGPGTRLTVT.